Below are 28 T cell receptor beta chains sequenced from a single sample in a study of OX40 agonist ivuxolimab in advanced cancers. The protocol was immunoSEQ multiplex PCR, while the TCRdb copy is restricted to in-frame clones and leaves out a portion. Seen here are some 65,000 clones, about nine tenths observed once, and the top ten hold around 2.9%. The specimen was CD4+ or CD8+ T cells sorted from blood, collected in a trial of the OX40 agonist ivuxolimab. The origin of the receptors is an adult with an advanced solid tumor such as melanoma, head and neck, liver or kidney cancer.

The V and J genes are TRBV6-5 and TRBJ2-3; no clear D. Germline-derived CDR1 and CDR2 are MNHEY and SVGAGI. Trimming removed 4 bases at V and 3 bases at J, with 14 bases between. The CDR3 is 15 residues long. The CDR3 DNA sequence: TGTGCCAGCAGTTCCCCAGGTGGGCTAACAGATACGCAGTATTTT. Its protein is CASSSPGGLTDTQYF.

The rearrangement links TRBV28 to TRBJ2-7, with D maybe TRBD2 (5 bases). The germline V and J ends were trimmed by 8 bases and 4 bases, with 12 bases remaining between them. Per germline, CDR1 MDHEN and CDR2 SYDVKM. This CDR3 is built from 12 residues. The CDR3 nucleotides are TGTGCCAGCCATACTAGTACTTACGAGCAGTACTTC. The encoded protein is CASHTSTYEQYF.

The chain employs TRBV4-1 and TRBJ1-6; no clear D gene. CDR1 is MGHRA and CDR2 is YSYEKL in the germline V gene. Trimming left V 0 bases short and J 0 bases short, with 12 bases between. CDR3 length equals 18 residues. DNA of the CDR3: TGCGCCAGCAGCCAAGAATCGTTACTGGGCTCCTATAATTCACCCCTCCACTTT. This codes for CASSQESLLGSYNSPLHF.

The chain joins TRBV28 to TRBJ2-3; 8 bases map to TRBD2. The germline V gene has CDR1 MDHEN and CDR2 SYDVKM. The CDR3 loop spans 15 amino acids. The J segment lost 2 bases and the V segment lost 4 bases, leaving 5 bases of the junction unmatched. CDR3 nucleotide sequence: TGTGCCAGCAGTTCCCCCGGGGGGGTCACAGATACGCAGTATTTT. This encodes CASSSPGGVTDTQYF.

V usage is TRBV28 and J usage is TRBJ1-5, with no clear D. V was shortened by 4 bases and J by 2 bases, with 15 bases between the two germline ends. The CDR3 loop spans 16 amino acids. The V gene's germline CDR1 is MDHEN and CDR2 SYDVKM. The CDR3 sequence is CASSSFSAQGNQPQHF. DNA of the CDR3: TGTGCCAGCAGTTCGTTTTCCGCCCAGGGCAATCAGCCCCAGCATTTT.

V and J are TRBV7-9 and TRBJ1-2, with 9 bases fitting TRBD1. Germline V gene lookup returns CDR1 SEHNR and CDR2 FQNEAQ (reference sequence). This CDR3 has 15 residues. V dropped 0 bases and J dropped 4; count of bases not matched to a gene: 3. Here the CDR3 DNA reads TGTGCCAGCAGCTTAGCACAGGGGGCGGGCTATGGCTACACCTTC. This sequence encodes CASSLAQGAGYGYTF.

The rearrangement links TRBV19 to TRBJ1-2, with 7 positions matching TRBD1. This CDR3 is built from 13 residues. Germline V CDR1 and CDR2: LNHDA, SQIVND (reference sequence). V shed 6 bases, J shed 4 bases, and the junction held 5 bases outside the gene matches. CDR3 protein: CASSNTGVYGYTF. The CDR3 DNA reads TGTGCCAGTAGCAATACAGGGGTCTATGGCTACACCTTC.

V usage is TRBV5-6 and J usage is TRBJ1-1, with D hard to call. The V end lost 5 bases, the J end lost 2 bases, and 16 bases lay between the germline ends. The length of the CDR3 is 15 residues. The germline CDR1 and CDR2 sequences are SGHDT and YYEEEE. The CDR3 DNA is TGTGCCAGCAGGCCAAGACTGGGCAGTAACACTGAAGCTTTCTTT. Translation gives CASRPRLGSNTEAFF.

The chain couples TRBV6-6 to TRBJ1-5, with D tentatively TRBD1 (5 bases). This CDR3 contains 13 residues. V lost 5 bases and J 4 bases, leaving 9 bases between the germline ends. The germline CDR1 and CDR2 sequences are MNHNY and SVGAGI (reference sequence). The CDR3 spells CASSGRANQPQHF. The CDR3 nucleotides are TGTGCCAGCAGTGGCAGGGCTAATCAGCCCCAGCATTTT.

The V gene is TRBV5-1, the J gene TRBJ1-5, with 7 bases lining up with TRBD1. This CDR3 contains 14 residues. Per the germline V gene, CDR1 is SGHRS and CDR2 is YFSETQ. V lost 4 bases and J lost 3; bases outside the gene matches: 4. CDR3 loop: CASSPDRDNQPQHF. The DNA of the CDR3 is TGCGCCAGCAGCCCCGACAGGGACAATCAGCCCCAGCATTTT.

The chain joins TRBV6-5 to TRBJ2-7; weak D call: TRBD1 (6 bases). With 5 bases removed from V and 7 bases from J, the gap between germline ends came to 18 bases. The CDR3 extends over 14 amino acids. Germline assignment: CDR1 MNHEY and CDR2 SVGAGI. Here the CDR3 DNA reads TGTGCCAGCAGTCCCCGTTGGGGGCCTGGAGAGCAGTACTTC. Translation: CASSPRWGPGEQYF.

The V and J genes are TRBV30 and TRBJ2-2, with unresolved D. CDR1 and CDR2 from the germline V gene are GTSNPN and SVGIG (reference sequence). The CDR3 length is 15 residues. V lost 0 bases and J 5 bases, leaving 13 bases between the germline ends. CDR3 DNA sequence: TGTGCCTGGAGTGTCTTGGTAGGGTTTACCGGGGAGCTGTTTTTT. Amino acid sequence: CAWSVLVGFTGELFF.

This clone was seen only a few times. The J gene is TRBJ2-5, the V gene TRBV4-1; D is possibly TRBD2 (5 bases). This CDR3 spans 14 amino acids. Germline CDR1 and CDR2: MGHRA and YSYEKL. V lost 0 bases and J lost 4, with 9 bases in between. CDR3: CASSQDSRGETQYF. The DNA of the CDR3 is TGCGCCAGCAGCCAAGATAGTCGGGGAGAGACCCAGTACTTC.

This chain joins TRBV7-9 and TRBJ2-5; 7 nucleotides match TRBD1. This CDR3 region has 14 residues. CDR1 is SEHNR and CDR2 is FQNEAQ in the germline V gene (reference sequence). Trimming at V came to 4 bases and at J to 2 bases, leaving 4 bases not matched to a gene. CDR3 coding DNA: TGTGCCAGCAGCTCAATGACAGGGCAAGAGACCCAGTACTTC. This codes for CASSSMTGQETQYF.

This sequence joins TRBV7-2 and TRBJ1-2; 10 bases fit TRBD1. V gave up 5 bases and J gave up 7 bases; unmatched junction bases: 4. CDR3 length: 13 residues. Germline V gene sequence: CDR1 SGHTA, CDR2 FQGNSA. CDR3 sequence: CASSPGTGVGYTF. The CDR3, as DNA: TGTGCCAGCAGCCCCGGGACAGGGGTTGGCTACACCTTC. The whole variable domain, remainder taken from reference TRBV7-2 and TRBJ1-2, is GAGVSQSPSNKVTEKGKDVELRCDPISGHTALYWYRQSLGQGLEFLIYFQGNSAPDKSGLPSDRFSAERTGGSVSTLTIQRTQQEDSAVYLCASSPGTGVGYTFGSGTRLTVV.

The chain employs TRBV19 and TRBJ1-6; 10 bases are a match to TRBD1. Germline V gene sequence: CDR1 LNHDA, CDR2 SQIVND (reference sequence). After removal of 6 bases from V and 6 bases from J, the junction contained 5 bases not matched to a gene. CDR3 length: 15 amino acids. CDR3 coding DNA: TGTGCCAGTAGCTCGGGGGACAGGGGTAATTCACCCCTCCACTTT. Protein: CASSSGDRGNSPLHF.

The chain has TRBV11-2 and TRBJ2-7, with D unresolved. The CDR3 consists of 14 residues. Germline loops: CDR1 SGHAT, CDR2 FQNNGV. V lost 2 bases, J lost 5 bases, and 13 bases lay in between. CDR3 in amino acids: CASSLSRVRNEQYF. The CDR3 coding sequence is TGTGCCAGCAGCTTAAGTCGAGTTCGGAACGAGCAGTACTTC.

The chain employs TRBV5-1 and TRBJ2-7; 13 nucleotides match TRBD2. Germline V gene lookup returns CDR1 SGHRS and CDR2 YFSETQ. The CDR3 is 17 amino acids. The ends lost 5 bases at V and 0 bases at J; junction bases unmatched: 8. CDR3 sequence (DNA): TGCGCCAGCAGTCCTGGACTAGCGGGAGTCCTCTCCTACGAGCAGTACTTC. It encodes CASSPGLAGVLSYEQYF.

V and J are TRBV6-1 and TRBJ1-2; possible D gene TRBD1, 5 bases. Germline CDR1 and CDR2: MNHNS and SASEGT. The CDR3 is 16 amino acids. The germline V and J ends were trimmed by 2 bases and 8 bases, with 21 bases remaining between them. This CDR3 reads CASSEYGRGAWWGYTF. DNA for the CDR3: TGTGCCAGCAGTGAATACGGGCGGGGCGCGTGGTGGGGCTACACCTTC.

The J gene is TRBJ2-5, the V gene TRBV15, with 10 bases aligning to TRBD1. The germline V gene encodes CDR1 LNHNV and CDR2 YYDKDF (reference sequence). The length of the CDR3 is 15 residues. After removal of 0 bases from V and 5 bases from J, the junction contained 3 bases not matched to a gene. The CDR3 DNA follows: TGTGCCACCAGCAGAGATGCGGGACAGGGGGAGACCCAGTACTTC. As protein: CATSRDAGQGETQYF.

V usage is TRBV18 and J usage is TRBJ1-1; no definite D call. This CDR3 has 13 residues. Trimming took off 2 bases at V and 2 bases at J, with 6 bases between the two ends. CDR1 is KGHSH, CDR2 LQKENI, per germline. The CDR3: CASSPNGNTEAFF. In DNA, the CDR3 is TGTGCCAGCTCACCAAACGGTAACACTGAAGCTTTCTTT.

The genes are TRBV7-3 and TRBJ2-5; D is possibly TRBD1 (5 bases). This CDR3 has 21 residues. Germline loops: CDR1 SGHTA, CDR2 FQGTGA. The V gene lost 2 bases and the J gene lost 1 base, with 29 bases spanning the gap. The CDR3 DNA reads TGTGCCAGCAGCTTAGTGAGGACACGTAGACCAACGTCCCGAGCCCAAGAGACCCAGTACTTC. This encodes CASSLVRTRRPTSRAQETQYF.

The chain employs TRBV2 and TRBJ2-7, with D perhaps TRBD1 (6 bases). Trimming took 6 bases from V and 3 from J, leaving 9 bases between them. This CDR3 is built from 12 residues. The V gene's germline CDR1 is SNHLY and CDR2 FYNNEI. This CDR3 reads CASSLQGYEQYF. DNA for the CDR3: TGTGCCAGCAGCCTACAGGGCTACGAGCAGTACTTC.

The chain couples TRBV30 to TRBJ1-2; a possible D gene is TRBD1 (5 bases). The CDR3 runs to 13 residues. CDR1 and CDR2 from the germline V gene are GTSNPN and SVGIG (reference sequence). Deletions cut 2 bases from V and 2 bases from J, with 9 bases between. The CDR3 reads CAWSRPGNYGYTF. For the CDR3, the DNA is TGTGCCTGGAGTCGCCCAGGGAACTATGGCTACACCTTC.

Here the CDR3 DNA reads TGTGCCAGTCTCCCTACAGGGGAGGGTACTGAAGCTTTCTTT. Amino acid sequence: CASLPTGEGTEAFF. The gene calls are TRBV19 and TRBJ1-1, with 7 bases matching TRBD1. The V gene's germline CDR1 is LNHDA and CDR2 SQIVND (reference sequence). V lost 8 bases and J lost 5; bases outside the gene matches: 11. The CDR3 consists of 14 residues.

This rearrangement joins TRBV5-1 to TRBJ2-5; D is undetermined. Germline V CDR1 and CDR2: SGHRS, YFSETQ. Between the trimmed V and J ends, which lost 4 bases and 0 bases, there was a span of 10 bases. The CDR3 runs 14 residues. DNA for the CDR3: TGCGCCAGCAGCCGGATGGGCAACCAAGAGACCCAGTACTTC. Translated, it gives CASSRMGNQETQYF. Looking up the rest from reference TRBV5-1 and TRBJ2-5 gives the full variable domain: KAGVTQTPRYLIKTRGQQVTLSCSPISGHRSVSWYQQTPGQGLQFLFEYFSETQRNKGNFPGRFSGRQFSNSRSEMNVSTLELGDSALYLCASSRMGNQETQYFGPGTRLLVL.

This rearrangement joins TRBV7-2 to TRBJ2-1, with D unresolved. Germline values: CDR1 SGHTA, CDR2 FQGNSA. V lost 1 base, J lost 8 bases, and 9 bases lay in between. The CDR3 is 13 residues long. CDR3 loop: CASSLVPWDEQFF. The CDR3 DNA reads TGTGCCAGCAGCTTAGTCCCTTGGGATGAGCAGTTCTTC.

The V gene is TRBV15, the J gene TRBJ1-2; the D is unclear. The ends were cut back, 0 bases at V and 8 bases at J, with 16 bases in the middle. The V gene's germline CDR1 is LNHNV and CDR2 YYDKDF (reference sequence). CDR3 length: 15 amino acids. CDR3 amino acids: CATSRDYSRGWGYTF. The CDR3 DNA follows: TGTGCCACCAGCAGAGATTACAGCCGGGGTTGGGGCTACACCTTC.